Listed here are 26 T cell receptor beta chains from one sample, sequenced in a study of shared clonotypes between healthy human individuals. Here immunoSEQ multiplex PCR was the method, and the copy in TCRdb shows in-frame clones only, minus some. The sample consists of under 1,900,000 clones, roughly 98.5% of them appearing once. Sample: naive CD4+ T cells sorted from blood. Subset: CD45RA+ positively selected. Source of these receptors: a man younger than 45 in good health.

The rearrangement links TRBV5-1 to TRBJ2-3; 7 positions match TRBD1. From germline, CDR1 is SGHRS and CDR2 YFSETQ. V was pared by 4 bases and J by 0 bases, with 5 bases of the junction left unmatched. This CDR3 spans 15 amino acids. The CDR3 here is CASSPGGSSTDTQYF. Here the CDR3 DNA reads TGCGCCAGCAGCCCAGGGGGTTCTAGCACAGATACGCAGTATTTT.

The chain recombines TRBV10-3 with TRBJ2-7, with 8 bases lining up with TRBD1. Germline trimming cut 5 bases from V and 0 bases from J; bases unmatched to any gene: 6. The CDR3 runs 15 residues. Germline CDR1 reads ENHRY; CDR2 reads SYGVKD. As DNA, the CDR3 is TGTGCCATCAGTACACAGGGGGGTAGCTCCTACGAGCAGTACTTC. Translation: CAISTQGGSSYEQYF.

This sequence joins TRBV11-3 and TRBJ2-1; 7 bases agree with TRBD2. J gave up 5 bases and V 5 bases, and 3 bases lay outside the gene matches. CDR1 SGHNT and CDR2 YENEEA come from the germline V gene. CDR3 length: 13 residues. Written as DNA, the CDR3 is TGTGCCAGCAGCCCGGGACTACACAATGAGCAGTTCTTC. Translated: CASSPGLHNEQFF.

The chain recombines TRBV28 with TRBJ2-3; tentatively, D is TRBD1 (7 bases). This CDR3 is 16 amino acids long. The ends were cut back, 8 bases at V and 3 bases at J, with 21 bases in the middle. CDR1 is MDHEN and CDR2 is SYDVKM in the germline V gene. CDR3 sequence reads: CASLRGDSYHTDTQYF. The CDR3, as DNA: TGTGCCAGCCTGAGGGGGGACAGTTACCATACAGATACGCAGTATTTT.

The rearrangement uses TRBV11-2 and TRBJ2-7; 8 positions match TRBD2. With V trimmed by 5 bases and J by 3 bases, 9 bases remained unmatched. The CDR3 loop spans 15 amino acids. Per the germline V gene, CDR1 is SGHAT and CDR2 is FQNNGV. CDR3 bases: TGTGCCAGCAGCGCCTTCTCGCTAGCGGGCTACGAGCAGTACTTC. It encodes CASSAFSLAGYEQYF.

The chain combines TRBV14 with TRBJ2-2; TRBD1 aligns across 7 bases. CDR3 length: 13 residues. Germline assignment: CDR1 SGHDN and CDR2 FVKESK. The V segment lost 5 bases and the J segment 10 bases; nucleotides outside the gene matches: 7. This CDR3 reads CASSDKGALELFF. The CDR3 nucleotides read TGTGCCAGCAGCGATAAGGGGGCCTTGGAGCTGTTTTTT. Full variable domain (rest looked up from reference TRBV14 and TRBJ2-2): EAGVTQFPSHSVIEKGQTVTLRCDPISGHDNLYWYRRVMGKEIKFLLHFVKESKQDESGMPNNRFLAERTGGTYSTLKVQPAELEDSGVYFCASSDKGALELFFGEGSRLTVL.

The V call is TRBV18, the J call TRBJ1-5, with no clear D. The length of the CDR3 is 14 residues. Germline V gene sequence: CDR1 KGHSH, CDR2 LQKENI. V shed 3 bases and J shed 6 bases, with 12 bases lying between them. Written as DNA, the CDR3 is TGTGCCAGCTCACCCCGGAACTCAGGTCAGCCCCAGCATTTT. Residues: CASSPRNSGQPQHF.

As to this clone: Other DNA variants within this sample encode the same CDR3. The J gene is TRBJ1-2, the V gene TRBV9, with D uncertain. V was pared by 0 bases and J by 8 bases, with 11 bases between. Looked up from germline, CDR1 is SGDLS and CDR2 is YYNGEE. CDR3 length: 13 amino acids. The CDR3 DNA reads TGTGCCAGCAGCGTAGGGGTAGTGGGGGGCTACACCTTC. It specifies CASSVGVVGGYTF.

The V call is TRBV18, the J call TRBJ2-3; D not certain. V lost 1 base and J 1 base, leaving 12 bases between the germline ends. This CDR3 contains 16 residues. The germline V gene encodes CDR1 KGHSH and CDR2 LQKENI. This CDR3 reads CASSPRDGAGTDTQYF. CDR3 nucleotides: TGTGCCAGCTCACCACGTGATGGAGCTGGCACAGATACGCAGTATTTT.

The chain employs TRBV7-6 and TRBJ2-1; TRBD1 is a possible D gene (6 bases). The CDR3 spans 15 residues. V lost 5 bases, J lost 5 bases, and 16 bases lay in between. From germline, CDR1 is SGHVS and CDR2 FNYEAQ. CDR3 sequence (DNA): TGTGCCAGCAGCCGAGGGGGAGTAGGGCACAATGAGCAGTTCTTC. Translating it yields CASSRGGVGHNEQFF.

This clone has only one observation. The CDR3 reads CASSYLPTRLNYGYTF. The CDR3 region has the DNA TGTGCCAGCAGTTACCTGCCGACAAGGTTAAACTATGGCTACACCTTC. The rearrangement joins TRBV6-5 to TRBJ1-2; the D is unclear. The CDR3 sequence is 16 residues long. CDR1 is MNHEY, CDR2 SVGAGI, per germline. V was clipped by 2 bases and J by 2 bases, with 15 bases between them.

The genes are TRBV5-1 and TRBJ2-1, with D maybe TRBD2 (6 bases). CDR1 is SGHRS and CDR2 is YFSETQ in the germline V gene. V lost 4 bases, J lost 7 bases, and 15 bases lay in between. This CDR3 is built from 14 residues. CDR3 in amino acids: CASSPDGLANEQFF. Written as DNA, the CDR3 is TGCGCCAGCAGCCCCGACGGCCTAGCGAATGAGCAGTTCTTC.

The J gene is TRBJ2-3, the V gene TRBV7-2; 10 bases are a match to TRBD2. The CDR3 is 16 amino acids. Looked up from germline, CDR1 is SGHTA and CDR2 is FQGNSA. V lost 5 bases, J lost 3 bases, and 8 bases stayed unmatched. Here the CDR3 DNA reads TGTGCCAGCAGCAAGATAGCGGGAGGCCAGACAGATACGCAGTATTTT. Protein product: CASSKIAGGQTDTQYF. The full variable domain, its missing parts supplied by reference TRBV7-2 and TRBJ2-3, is GAGVSQSPSNKVTEKGKDVELRCDPISGHTALYWYRQSLGQGLEFLIYFQGNSAPDKSGLPSDRFSAERTGGSVSTLTIQRTQQEDSAVYLCASSKIAGGQTDTQYFGPGTRLTVL.

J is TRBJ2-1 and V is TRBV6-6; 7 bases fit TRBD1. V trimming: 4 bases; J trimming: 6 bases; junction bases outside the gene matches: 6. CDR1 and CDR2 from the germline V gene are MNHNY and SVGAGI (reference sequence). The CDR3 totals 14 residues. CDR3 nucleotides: TGTGCCAGCAGTTCATCGACAGGGCGCAATGAGCAGTTCTTC. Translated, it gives CASSSSTGRNEQFF.

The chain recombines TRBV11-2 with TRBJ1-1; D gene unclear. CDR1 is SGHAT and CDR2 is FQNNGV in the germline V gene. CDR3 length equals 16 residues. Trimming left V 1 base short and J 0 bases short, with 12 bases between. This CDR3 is CASSLVRGRLNTEAFF. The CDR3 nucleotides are TGTGCCAGCAGCTTAGTTAGAGGTCGTTTGAACACTGAAGCTTTCTTT.

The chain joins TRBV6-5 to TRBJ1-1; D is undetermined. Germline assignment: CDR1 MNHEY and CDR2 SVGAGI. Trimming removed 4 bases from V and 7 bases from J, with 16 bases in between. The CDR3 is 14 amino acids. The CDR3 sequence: CASSSEQRTNEAFF. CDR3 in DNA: TGTGCCAGCAGTTCTGAACAGCGGACTAATGAAGCTTTCTTT.

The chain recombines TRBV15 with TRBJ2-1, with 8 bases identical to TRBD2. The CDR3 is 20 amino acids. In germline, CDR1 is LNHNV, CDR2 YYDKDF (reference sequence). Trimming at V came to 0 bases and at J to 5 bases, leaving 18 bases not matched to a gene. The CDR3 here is CATSRDSFVSSAGGHNEQFF. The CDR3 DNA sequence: TGTGCCACCAGCAGAGACTCCTTCGTCTCTAGCGCGGGAGGTCACAATGAGCAGTTCTTC.

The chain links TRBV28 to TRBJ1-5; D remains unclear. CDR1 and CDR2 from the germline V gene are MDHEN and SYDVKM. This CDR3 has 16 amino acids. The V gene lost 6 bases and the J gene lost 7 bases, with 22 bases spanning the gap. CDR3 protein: CASSPPGGLLNQPQHF. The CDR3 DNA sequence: TGTGCCAGCAGCCCCCCCGGTGGACTCCTCAACCAGCCCCAGCATTTT.

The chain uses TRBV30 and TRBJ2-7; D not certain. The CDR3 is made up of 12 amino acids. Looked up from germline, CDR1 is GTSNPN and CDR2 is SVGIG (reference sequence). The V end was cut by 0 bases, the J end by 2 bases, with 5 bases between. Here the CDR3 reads CAWSVSAYEQYF. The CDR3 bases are TGTGCCTGGAGTGTAAGCGCCTACGAGCAGTACTTC.

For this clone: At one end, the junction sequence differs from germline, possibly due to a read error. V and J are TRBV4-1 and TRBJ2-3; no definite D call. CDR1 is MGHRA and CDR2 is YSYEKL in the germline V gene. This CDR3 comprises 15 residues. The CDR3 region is CASSPQRRSRDTQYF. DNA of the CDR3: TGCGCCAGCAGCCCCCAAAGGCGGAGCAGAGATACGCAGTATTTT.

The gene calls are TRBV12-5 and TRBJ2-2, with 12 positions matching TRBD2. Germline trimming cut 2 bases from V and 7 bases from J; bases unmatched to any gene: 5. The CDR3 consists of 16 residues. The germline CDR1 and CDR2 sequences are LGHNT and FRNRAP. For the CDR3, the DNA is TGTGCTAGTGGTTTGATCCTAGCGGGAGGGAGCGGGGAGCTGTTTTTT. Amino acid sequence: CASGLILAGGSGELFF.

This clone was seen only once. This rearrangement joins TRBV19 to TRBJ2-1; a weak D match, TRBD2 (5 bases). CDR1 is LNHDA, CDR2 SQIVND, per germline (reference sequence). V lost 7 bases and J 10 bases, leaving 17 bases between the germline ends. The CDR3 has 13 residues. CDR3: CASMQRRFGEQFF. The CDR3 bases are TGTGCCAGTATGCAGCGGAGATTCGGGGAGCAGTTCTTC.

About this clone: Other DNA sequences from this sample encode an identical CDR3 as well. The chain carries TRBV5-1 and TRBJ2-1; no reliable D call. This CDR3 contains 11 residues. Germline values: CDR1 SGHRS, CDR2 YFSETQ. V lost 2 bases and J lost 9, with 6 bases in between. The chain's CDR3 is CASSLDSEQFF. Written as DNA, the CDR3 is TGCGCCAGCAGCTTAGATAGTGAGCAGTTCTTC.

This chain's CDR3 is CASTTGANTEAFF. CDR3 bases: TGTGCCAGCACTACAGGGGCGAACACTGAAGCTTTCTTT. The chain joins TRBV6-1 to TRBJ1-1; TRBD1 matches at 7 bases. This CDR3 has 13 amino acids. Losses at the gene ends were 7 bases for V and 1 base for J; bases not matched to a gene: 3. Germline loops: CDR1 MNHNS, CDR2 SASEGT.

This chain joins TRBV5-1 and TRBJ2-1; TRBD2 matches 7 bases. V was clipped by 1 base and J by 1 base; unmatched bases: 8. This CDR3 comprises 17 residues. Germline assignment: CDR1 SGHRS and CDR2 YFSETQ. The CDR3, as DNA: TGCGCCAGCAGCTTGTCTAGCGGAGGTCGGTCCTACAATGAGCAGTTCTTC. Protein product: CASSLSSGGRSYNEQFF.

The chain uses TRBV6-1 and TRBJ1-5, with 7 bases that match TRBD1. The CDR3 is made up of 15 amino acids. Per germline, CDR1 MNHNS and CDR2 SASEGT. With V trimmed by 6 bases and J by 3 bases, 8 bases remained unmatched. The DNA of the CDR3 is TGTGCCAGCAGCCGTATGACAGGGATCAATCAGCCCCAGCATTTT. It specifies CASSRMTGINQPQHF.